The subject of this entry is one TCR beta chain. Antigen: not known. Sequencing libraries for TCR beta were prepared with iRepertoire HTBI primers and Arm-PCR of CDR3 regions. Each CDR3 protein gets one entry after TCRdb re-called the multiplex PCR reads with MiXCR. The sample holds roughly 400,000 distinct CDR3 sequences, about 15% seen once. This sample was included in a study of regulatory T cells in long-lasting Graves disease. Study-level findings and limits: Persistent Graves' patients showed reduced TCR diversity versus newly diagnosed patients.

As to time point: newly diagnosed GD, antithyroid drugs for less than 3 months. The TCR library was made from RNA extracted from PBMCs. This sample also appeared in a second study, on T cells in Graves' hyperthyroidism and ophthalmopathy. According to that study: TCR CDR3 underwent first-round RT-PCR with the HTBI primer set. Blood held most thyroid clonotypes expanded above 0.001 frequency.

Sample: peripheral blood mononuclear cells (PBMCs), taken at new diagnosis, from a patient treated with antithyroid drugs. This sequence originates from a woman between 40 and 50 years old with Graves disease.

The CDR3 reads CSARDPMERGYNEQFF. The CDR3 DNA is TGCAGTGCTAGAGACCCGATGGAGCGGGGATACAATGAGCAGTTCTTC. The rearrangement joins TRBV20-1 to TRBJ2-1, with 7 bases aligning to TRBD2. J lost 4 bases, V lost 0 bases, and 9 bases had no gene match. CDR1 and CDR2 (germline): DFQATT, SNEGSKA (reference sequence). The CDR3 covers 16 residues.